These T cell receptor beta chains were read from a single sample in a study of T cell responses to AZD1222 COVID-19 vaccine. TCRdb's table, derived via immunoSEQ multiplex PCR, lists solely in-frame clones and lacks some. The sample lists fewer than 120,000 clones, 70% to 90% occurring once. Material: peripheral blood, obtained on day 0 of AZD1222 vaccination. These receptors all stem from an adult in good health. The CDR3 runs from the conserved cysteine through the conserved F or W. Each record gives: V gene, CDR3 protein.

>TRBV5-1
CASSLERGDDDGQYF
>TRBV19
CASSMMKASAQYF
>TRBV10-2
CASSDVGAAEAFF
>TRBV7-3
CASSLIPGTSGRTGELFF
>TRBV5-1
CASSQTGTNTEAFF
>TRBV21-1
CASSISRFWVGSYEQYF
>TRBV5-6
CASSDKSGADTQYF
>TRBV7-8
CASSLVGGSYEQYF
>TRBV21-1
CASSNPTASGRHMGTGELFF
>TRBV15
CATSRVQAIKETQYF
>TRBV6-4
CASAREAASSTDTQYF
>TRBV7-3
CASSSGLAGAYEQYF
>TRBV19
CASSIGAASNEQFF
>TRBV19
CASTINSLGSPLHF
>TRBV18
CASSPGQGTYNEQFF
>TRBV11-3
CASSSGLAVNTGELFF
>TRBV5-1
CASSLGTTLGELFF
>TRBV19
CASLSRGLDEKLFF
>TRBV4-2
CASSQGGLAGSYEQYF
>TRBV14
CASSPIDGNYGYTF
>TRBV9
CASNEGGTTFYEQYF
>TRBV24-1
CATSDADRATYEQYF
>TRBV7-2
CASSRQTNTEAFF
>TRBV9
CASSPIGSKPLYGYTF
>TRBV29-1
CSVVTGQETQYF
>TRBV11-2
CASSLVQAEAFF
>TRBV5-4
CASSPGLASSYEQYF
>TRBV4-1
CASSQDSNQPQHF
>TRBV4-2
CASSSPDRGAYNEQFF
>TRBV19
CASTWDTGSYGYTF
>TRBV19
CASSPQGMVNQPQHF
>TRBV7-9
CASSLESRVYEQYF
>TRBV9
CASSGRVAVNTGELFF
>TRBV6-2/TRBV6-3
CASSYGGGAFEKLFF
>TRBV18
CASSPPQGQGVAEQYF
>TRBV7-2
CASRRDSLYEAFF
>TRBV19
CASIGTSSYNEQFF